Only a few counts were recorded for the clone carrying this T cell receptor beta chain. In the study's own analysis: Estimates of nucleated cell counts were drawn from the amplification of reference gene primers. The repertoire was sequenced with immunoSEQ multiplex PCR; TCRdb's copy has only in-frame clones and lacks some. V and J calls and clone size are copied from that table; D and trimming were computed from the DNA. The sample consists of tens of thousands of clones, approximately 80% of them appearing once. This sample was taken from a study of blood T cell repertoires in COVID-19. Overall study: Whether acute or convalescent, the COVID-19 samples came from the United States, Italy and Spain. Sources were T cells, B-cell-depleted T cells, or PBMCs; the material itself was cDNA or gDNA.

The CDR3 sequence is 14 residues long. The V gene's germline CDR1 is SGHRS and CDR2 YFSETQ. Trimming cost V 1 base and J 5 bases, with 12 bases left between them. The receptor's source is a man aged 60 to 75 with acute or convalescent COVID-19. The sequencing sample was made of peripheral blood. The chain recombines TRBV5-1 with TRBJ1-2, with D possibly TRBD1 on 5 matching bases. CDR3 protein: CASSLRSGRYGYTF. The CDR3 bases are TGCGCCAGCAGCTTGCGGTCAGGGCGATATGGCTACACCTTC.